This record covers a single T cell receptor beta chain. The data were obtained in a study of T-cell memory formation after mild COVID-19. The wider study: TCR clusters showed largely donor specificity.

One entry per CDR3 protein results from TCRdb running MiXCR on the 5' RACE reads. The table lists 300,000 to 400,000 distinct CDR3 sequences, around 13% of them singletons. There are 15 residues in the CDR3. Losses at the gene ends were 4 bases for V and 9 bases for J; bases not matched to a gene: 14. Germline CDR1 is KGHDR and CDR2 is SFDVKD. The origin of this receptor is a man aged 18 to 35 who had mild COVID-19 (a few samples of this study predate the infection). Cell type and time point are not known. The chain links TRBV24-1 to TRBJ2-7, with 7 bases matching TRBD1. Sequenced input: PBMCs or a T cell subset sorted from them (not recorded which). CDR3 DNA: TGTGCCACCAGTGAAAACAGGGGTCCCCAACCGGCGCAGTACTTC. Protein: CATSENRGPQPAQYF.